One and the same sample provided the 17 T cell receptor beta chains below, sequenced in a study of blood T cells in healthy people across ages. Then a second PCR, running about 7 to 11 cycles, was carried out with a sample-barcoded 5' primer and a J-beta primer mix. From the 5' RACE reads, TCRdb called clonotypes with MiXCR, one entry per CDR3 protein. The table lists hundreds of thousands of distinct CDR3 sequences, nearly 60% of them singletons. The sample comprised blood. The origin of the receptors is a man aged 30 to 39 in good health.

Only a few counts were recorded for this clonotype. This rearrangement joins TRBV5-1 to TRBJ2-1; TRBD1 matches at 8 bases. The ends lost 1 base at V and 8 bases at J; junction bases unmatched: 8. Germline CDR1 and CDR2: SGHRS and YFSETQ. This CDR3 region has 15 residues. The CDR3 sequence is CASSLRQGSGYEQFF. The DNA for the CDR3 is TGCGCCAGCAGCTTGCGACAGGGGTCGGGCTATGAGCAGTTCTTC.

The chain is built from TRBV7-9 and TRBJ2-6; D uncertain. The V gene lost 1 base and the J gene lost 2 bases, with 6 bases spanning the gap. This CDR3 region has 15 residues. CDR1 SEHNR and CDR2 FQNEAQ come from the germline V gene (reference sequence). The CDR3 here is CASSLVLAGANVLTF. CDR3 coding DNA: TGTGCCAGCAGCTTAGTTCTTGCTGGGGCCAACGTCCTGACTTTC.

The CDR3 reads CASRPLSSGANVLTF. The CDR3 bases are TGCGCCAGCAGGCCTCTTAGCTCTGGGGCCAACGTCCTGACTTTC. This sequence joins TRBV5-1 and TRBJ2-6; D gene uncertain. Trimming removed 5 bases at V and 0 bases at J, with 9 bases between. The germline V gene has CDR1 SGHRS and CDR2 YFSETQ. The CDR3 consists of 15 residues.

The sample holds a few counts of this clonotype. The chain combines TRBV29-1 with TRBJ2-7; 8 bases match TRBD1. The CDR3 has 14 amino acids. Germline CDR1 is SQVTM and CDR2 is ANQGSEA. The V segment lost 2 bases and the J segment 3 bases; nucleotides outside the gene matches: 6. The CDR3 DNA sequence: TGCAGCGTTGAATTCGCCGACAGGGGCTACGAGCAGTACTTC. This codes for CSVEFADRGYEQYF.

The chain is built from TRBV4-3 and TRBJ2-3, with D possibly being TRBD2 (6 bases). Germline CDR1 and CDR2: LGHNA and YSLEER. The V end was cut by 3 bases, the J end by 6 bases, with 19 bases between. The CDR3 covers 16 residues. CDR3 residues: CASSHRDGLTGDTQYF. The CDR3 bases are TGCGCCAGCAGCCACAGAGATGGACTAACTGGGGATACGCAGTATTTT.

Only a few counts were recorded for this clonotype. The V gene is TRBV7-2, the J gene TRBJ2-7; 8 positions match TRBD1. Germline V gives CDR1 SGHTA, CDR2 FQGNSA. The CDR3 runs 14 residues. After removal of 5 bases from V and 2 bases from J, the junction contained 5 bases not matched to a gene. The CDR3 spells CASSHGTGAYEQYF. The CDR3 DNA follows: TGTGCCAGCAGCCACGGGACAGGAGCCTACGAGCAGTACTTC.

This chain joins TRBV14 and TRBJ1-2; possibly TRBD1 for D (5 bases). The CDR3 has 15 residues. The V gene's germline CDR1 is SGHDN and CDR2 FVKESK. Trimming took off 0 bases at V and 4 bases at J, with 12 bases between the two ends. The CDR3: CASSQDPGRTYGYTF. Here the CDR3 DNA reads TGTGCCAGCAGCCAAGATCCGGGACGGACCTATGGCTACACCTTC.

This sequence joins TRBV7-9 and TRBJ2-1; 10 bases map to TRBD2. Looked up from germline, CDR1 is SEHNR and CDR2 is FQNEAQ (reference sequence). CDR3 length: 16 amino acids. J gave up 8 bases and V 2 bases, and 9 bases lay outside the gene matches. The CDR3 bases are TGTGCCAGCAGCTTACGCCCAGCGGGGGGGCCGGATGAGCAGTTCTTC. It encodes CASSLRPAGGPDEQFF.

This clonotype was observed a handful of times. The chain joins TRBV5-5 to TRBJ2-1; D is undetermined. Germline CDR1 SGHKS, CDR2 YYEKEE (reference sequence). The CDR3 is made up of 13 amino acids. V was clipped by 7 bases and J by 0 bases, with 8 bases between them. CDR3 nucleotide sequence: TGTGCCAGCGCCTGGACCTCCTACAATGAGCAGTTCTTC. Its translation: CASAWTSYNEQFF.

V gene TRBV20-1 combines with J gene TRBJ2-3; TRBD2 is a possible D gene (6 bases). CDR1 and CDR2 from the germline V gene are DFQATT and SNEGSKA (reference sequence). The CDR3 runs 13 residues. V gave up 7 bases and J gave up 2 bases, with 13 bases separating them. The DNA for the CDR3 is TGCAGTGATCTGGCGGGGAACACAGATACGCAGTATTTT. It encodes CSDLAGNTDTQYF.

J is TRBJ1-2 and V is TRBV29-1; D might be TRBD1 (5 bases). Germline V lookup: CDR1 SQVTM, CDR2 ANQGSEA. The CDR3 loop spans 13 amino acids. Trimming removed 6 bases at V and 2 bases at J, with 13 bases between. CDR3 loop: CSVGGGSNYGYTF. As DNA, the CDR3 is TGCAGCGTCGGGGGGGGATCCAACTATGGCTACACCTTC.

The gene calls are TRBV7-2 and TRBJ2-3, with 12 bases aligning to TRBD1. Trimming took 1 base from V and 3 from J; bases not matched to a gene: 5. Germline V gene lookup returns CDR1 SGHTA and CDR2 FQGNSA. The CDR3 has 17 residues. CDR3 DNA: TGTGCCAGCAGCTTAGTTGGGGGACAGGGGGCAACAGATACGCAGTATTTT. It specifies CASSLVGGQGATDTQYF. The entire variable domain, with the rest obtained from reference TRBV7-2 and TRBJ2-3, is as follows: GAGVSQSPSNKVTEKGKDVELRCDPISGHTALYWYRQSLGQGLEFLIYFQGNSAPDKSGLPSDRFSAERTGGSVSTLTIQRTQQEDSAVYLCASSLVGGQGATDTQYFGPGTRLTVL.

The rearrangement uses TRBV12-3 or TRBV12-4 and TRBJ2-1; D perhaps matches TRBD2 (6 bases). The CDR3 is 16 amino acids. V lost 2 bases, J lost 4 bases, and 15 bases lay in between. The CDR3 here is CASSLPSGRQYNEQFF. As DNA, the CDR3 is TGTGCCAGCAGTTTACCGTCTGGGAGGCAATACAATGAGCAGTTCTTC.

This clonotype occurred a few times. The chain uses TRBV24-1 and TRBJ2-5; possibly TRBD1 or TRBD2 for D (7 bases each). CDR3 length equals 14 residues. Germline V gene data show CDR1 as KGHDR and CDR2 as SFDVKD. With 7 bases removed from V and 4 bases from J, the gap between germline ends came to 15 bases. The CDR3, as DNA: TGTGCCACCAGCGCAGGGGGGGAGAGAGAGACCCAGTACTTC. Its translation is CATSAGGERETQYF.

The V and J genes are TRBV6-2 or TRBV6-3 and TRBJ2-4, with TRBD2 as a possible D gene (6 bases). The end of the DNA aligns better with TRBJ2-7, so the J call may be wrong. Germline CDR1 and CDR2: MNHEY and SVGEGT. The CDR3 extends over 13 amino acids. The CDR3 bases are TGTGCCAGCAGTCGGGACTCCGCCTACGAGCAGTACTTC. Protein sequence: CASSRDSAYEQYF.

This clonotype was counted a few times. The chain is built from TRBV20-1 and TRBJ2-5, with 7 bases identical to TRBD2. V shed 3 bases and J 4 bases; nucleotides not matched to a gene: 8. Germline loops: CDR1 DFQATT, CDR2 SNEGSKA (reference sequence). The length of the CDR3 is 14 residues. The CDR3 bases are TGCAGTGCTAGGGGAGGGAACTGGGGAGAGACCCAGTACTTC. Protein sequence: CSARGGNWGETQYF.

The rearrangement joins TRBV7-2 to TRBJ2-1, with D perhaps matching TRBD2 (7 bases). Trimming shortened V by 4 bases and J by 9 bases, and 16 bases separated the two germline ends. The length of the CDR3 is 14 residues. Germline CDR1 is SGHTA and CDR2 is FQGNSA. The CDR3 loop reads CASSSGRRGREQFF. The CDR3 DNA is TGTGCCAGCAGCTCCGGGCGGCGGGGGCGTGAGCAGTTCTTC.